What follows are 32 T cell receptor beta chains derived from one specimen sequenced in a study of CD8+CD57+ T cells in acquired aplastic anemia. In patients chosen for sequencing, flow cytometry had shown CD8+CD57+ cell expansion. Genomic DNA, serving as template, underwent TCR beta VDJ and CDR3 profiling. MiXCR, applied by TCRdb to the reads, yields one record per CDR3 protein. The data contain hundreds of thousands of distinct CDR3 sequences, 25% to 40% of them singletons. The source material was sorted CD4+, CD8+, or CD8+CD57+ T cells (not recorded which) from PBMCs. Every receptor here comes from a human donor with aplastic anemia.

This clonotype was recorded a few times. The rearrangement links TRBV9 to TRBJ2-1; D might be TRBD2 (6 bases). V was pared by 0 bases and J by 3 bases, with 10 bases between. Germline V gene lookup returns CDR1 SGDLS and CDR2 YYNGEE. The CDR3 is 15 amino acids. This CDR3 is CASSVDRAGYNEQFF. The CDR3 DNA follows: TGTGCCAGCAGCGTAGATCGAGCGGGCTACAATGAGCAGTTCTTC.

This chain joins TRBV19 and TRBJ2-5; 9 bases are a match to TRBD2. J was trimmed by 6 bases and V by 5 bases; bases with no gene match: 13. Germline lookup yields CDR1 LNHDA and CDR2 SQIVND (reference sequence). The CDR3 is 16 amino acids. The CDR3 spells CASSSSGTPVGQTQYF. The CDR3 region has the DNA TGTGCCAGTAGTTCTAGCGGGACGCCCGTGGGGCAGACCCAGTACTTC.

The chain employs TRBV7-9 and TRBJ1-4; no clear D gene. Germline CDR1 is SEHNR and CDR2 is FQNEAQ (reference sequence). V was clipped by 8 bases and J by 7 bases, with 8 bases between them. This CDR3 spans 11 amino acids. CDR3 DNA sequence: TGTGCCAGCCGTCTTGCTGAAAAACTGTTTTTT. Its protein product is CASRLAEKLFF.

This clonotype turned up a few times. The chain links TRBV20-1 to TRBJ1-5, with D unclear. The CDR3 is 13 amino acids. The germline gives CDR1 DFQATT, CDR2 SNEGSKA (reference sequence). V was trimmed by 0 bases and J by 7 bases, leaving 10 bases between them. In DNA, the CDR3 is TGCAGTGCTAGAGATCTACTAGGGCAGCCCCAGCATTTT. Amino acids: CSARDLLGQPQHF.

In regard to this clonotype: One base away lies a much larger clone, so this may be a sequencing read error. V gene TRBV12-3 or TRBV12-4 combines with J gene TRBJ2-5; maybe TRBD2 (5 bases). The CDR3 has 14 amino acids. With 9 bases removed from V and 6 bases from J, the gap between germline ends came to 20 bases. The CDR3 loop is CASQEGTPTKTQYF. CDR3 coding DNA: TGTGCCAGTCAAGAGGGCACCCCCACCAAGACCCAGTACTTC.

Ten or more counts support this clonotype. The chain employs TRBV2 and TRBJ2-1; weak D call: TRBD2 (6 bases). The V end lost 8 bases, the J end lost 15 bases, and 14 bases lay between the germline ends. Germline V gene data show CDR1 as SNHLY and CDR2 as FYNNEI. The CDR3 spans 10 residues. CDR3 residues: CASLTSLWFF. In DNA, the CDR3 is TGTGCCAGCTTAACTAGCTTATGGTTCTTC. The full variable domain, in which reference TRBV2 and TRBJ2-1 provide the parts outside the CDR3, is EPEVTQTPSHQVTQMGQEVILRCVPISNHLYFYWYRQILGQKVEFLVSFYNNEISEKSEIFDDQFSVERPDGSNFTLKIRSTKLEDSAMYFCASLTSLWFFGPGTRLTVL.

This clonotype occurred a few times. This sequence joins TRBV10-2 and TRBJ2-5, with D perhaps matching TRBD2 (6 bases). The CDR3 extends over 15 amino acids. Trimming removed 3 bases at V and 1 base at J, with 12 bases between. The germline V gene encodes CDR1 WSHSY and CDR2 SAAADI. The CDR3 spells CASSDDGGRQETQYF. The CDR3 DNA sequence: TGCGCCAGCAGTGACGACGGGGGACGCCAAGAGACCCAGTACTTC.

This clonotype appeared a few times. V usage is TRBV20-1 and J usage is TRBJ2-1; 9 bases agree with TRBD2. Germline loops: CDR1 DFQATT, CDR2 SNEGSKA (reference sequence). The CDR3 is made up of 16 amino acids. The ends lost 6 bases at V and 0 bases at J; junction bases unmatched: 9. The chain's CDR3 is CSARLRGGSSYNEQFF. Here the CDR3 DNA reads TGCAGTGCCCGGTTGCGGGGGGGGAGCTCCTACAATGAGCAGTTCTTC.

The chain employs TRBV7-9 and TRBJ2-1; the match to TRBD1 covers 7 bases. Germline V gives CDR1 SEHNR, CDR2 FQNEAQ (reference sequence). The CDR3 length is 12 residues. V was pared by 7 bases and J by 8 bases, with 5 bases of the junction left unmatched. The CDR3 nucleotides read TGTGCCAGCAACCGTGACAGGGATGAGCAGTTCTTC. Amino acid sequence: CASNRDRDEQFF.

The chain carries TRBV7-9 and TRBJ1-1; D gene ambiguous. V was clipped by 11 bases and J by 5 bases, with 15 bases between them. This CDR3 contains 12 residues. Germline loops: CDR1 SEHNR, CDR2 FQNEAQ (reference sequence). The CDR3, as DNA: TGTGCCGGCACTGGGATCCGTACTGAAGCTTTCTTT. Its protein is CAGTGIRTEAFF.

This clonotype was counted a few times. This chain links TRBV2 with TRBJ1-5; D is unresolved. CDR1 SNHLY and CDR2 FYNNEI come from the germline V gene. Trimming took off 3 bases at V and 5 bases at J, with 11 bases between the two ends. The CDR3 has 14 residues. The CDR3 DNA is TGTGCCAGCAGTGAGGTGGTTGACGATCAGCCCCAGCATTTT. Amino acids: CASSEVVDDQPQHF.

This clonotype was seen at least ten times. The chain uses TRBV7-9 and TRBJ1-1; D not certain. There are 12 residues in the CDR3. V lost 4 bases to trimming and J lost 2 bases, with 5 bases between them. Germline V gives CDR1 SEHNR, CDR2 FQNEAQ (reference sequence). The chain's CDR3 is CASSYFNTEAFF. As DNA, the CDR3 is TGTGCCAGCAGCTACTTTAACACTGAAGCTTTCTTT.

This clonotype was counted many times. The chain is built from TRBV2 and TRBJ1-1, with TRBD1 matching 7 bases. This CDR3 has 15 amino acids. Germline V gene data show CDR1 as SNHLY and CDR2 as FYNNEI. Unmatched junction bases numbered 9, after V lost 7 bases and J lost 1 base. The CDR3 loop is CASTPDRARNTEAFF. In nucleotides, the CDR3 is TGTGCCAGCACACCAGACAGGGCCCGGAACACTGAAGCTTTCTTT.

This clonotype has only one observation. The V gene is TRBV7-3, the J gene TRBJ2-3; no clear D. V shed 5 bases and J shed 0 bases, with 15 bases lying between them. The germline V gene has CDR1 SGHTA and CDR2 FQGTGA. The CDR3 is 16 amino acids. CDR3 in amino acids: CASSPRLPTSTDTQYF. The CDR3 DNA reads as TGTGCCAGCAGCCCGCGACTTCCAACTAGCACAGATACGCAGTATTTT. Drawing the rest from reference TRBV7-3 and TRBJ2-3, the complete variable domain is GAGVSQTPSNKVTEKGKYVELRCDPISGHTALYWYRQSLGQGPEFLIYFQGTGAADDSGLPNDRFFAVRPEGSVSTLKIQRTERGDSAVYLCASSPRLPTSTDTQYFGPGTRLTVL.

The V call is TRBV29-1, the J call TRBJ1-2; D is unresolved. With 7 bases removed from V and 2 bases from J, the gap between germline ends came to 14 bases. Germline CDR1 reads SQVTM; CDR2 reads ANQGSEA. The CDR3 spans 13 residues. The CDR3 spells CSARVPGNYGYTF. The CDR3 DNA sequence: TGCAGCGCCCGCGTCCCAGGCAACTATGGCTACACCTTC.

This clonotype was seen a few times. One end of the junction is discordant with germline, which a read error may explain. CDR3 in DNA: TGTGCCAGCACCCCACGGGGGAGGGCCTCCGAGCAGTACTTC. Encoded protein: CASTPRGRASEQYF. V is TRBV10-2 and J is TRBJ2-7, with TRBD2 identical over 7 bases. This CDR3 is built from 14 residues. Germline loops: CDR1 WSHSY, CDR2 SAAADI.

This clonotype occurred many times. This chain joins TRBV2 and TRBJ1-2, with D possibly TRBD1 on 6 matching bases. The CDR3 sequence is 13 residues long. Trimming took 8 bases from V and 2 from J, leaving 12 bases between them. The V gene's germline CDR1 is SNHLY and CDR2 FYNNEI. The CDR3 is CASGTGPNYGYTF. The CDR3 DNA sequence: TGTGCCAGCGGAACAGGGCCCAACTATGGCTACACCTTC.

The CDR3 bases are TGTGCCAGCAGCAGGGGGCAGTTCTTC. Protein sequence: CASSRGQFF. The V call is TRBV9, the J call TRBJ2-1; possible D gene TRBD1, 5 bases. The germline gives CDR1 SGDLS, CDR2 YYNGEE. The CDR3 length is 9 residues. V gave up 4 bases and J gave up 12 bases, with 5 bases separating them.

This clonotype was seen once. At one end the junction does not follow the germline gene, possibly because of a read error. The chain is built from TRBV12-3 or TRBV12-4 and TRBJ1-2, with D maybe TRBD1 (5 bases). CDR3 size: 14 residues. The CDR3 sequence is CASSRGRKNYGYTF. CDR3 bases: TGTGCCAGCAGTCGGGGACGGAAGAACTATGGCTACACTTTC.

The CDR3 spells CSASSLVAEQFF. The CDR3 DNA follows: TGCAGTGCTAGCTCCTTAGTTGCTGAGCAGTTCTTC. V gene TRBV20-1 combines with J gene TRBJ2-1, with D hard to call. This CDR3 region has 12 residues. Germline CDR1 and CDR2: DFQATT and SNEGSKA (reference sequence). Trimming removed 3 bases from V and 9 bases from J, with 12 bases in between.

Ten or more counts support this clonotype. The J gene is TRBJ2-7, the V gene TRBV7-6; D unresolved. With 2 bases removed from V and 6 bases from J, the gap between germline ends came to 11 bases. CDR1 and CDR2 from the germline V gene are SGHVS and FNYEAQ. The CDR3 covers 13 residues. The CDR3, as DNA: TGTGCCAGCAGCTTATCGACAACCGGCGAGCAGTACTTC. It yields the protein CASSLSTTGEQYF.

CDR3 in amino acids: CASRSGQGVSYEQYF. CDR3 DNA sequence: TGTGCCAGCAGGTCGGGACAGGGGGTTTCCTACGAGCAGTACTTC. The chain couples TRBV7-3 to TRBJ2-7; 11 bases map to TRBD1. Losses at the gene ends were 6 bases for V and 1 base for J; bases not matched to a gene: 5. Germline V gene lookup returns CDR1 SGHTA and CDR2 FQGTGA. The CDR3 runs to 15 residues. The entire variable domain, with the rest obtained from reference TRBV7-3 and TRBJ2-7, is as follows: GAGVSQTPSNKVTEKGKYVELRCDPISGHTALYWYRQSLGQGPEFLIYFQGTGAADDSGLPNDRFFAVRPEGSVSTLKIQRTERGDSAVYLCASRSGQGVSYEQYFGPGTRLTVT.

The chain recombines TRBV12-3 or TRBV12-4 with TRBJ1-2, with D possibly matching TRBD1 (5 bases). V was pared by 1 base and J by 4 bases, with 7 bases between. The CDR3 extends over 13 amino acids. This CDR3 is CASSLVGAYGYTF. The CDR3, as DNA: TGTGCCAGCAGTTTAGTAGGGGCCTATGGCTACACCTTC.

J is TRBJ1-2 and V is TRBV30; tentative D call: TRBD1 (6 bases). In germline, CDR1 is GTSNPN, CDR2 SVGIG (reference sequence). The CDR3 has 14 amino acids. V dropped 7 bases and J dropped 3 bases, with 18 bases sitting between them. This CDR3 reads CAFKRDTTHYGYTF. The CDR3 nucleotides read TGTGCCTTTAAGAGGGACACCACCCACTATGGCTACACCTTC. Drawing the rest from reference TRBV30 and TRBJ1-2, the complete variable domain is SQTIHQWPATLVQPVGSPLSLECTVEGTSNPNLYWYRQAAGRGLQLLFYSVGIGQISSEVPQNLSASRPQDRQFILSSKKLLLSDSGFYLCAFKRDTTHYGYTFGSGTRLTVV.

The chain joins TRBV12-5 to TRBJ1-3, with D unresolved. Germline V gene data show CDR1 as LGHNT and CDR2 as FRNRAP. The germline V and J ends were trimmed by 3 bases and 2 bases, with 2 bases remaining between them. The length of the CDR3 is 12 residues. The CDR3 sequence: CASGFAGNTIYF. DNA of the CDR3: TGTGCTAGTGGTTTCGCTGGAAACACCATATATTTT.

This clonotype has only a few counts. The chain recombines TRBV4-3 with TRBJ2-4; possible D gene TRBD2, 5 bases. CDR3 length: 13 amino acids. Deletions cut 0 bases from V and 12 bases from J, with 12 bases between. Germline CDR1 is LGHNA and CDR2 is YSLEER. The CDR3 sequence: CASSQETGSTQYF. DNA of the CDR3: TGCGCCAGCAGCCAAGAAACGGGGAGTACTCAGTACTTC.

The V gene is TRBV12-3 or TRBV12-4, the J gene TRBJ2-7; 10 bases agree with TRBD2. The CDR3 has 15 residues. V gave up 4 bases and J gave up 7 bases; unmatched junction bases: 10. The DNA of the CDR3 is TGTGCCAGCAGTTCCCTACTAGCGGGGACTAGGGAGCAGTACTTC. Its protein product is CASSSLLAGTREQYF.

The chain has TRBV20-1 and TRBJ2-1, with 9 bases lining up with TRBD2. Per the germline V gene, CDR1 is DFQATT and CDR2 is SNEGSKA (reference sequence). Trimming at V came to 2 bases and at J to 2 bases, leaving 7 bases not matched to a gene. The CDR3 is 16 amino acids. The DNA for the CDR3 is TGCAGTGCTAGAAGCTTCAGGACTAGCGCCTACAATGAGCAGTTCTTC. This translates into CSARSFRTSAYNEQFF.

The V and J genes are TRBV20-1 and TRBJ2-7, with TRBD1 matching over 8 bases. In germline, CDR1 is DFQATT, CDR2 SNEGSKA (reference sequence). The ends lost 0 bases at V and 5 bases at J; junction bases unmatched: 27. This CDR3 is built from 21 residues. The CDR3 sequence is CSARDRRSASSSTPDRDEQYF. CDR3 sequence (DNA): TGCAGTGCTAGAGATCGGCGTAGCGCCAGCAGCTCTACACCGGACAGGGACGAGCAGTACTTC.

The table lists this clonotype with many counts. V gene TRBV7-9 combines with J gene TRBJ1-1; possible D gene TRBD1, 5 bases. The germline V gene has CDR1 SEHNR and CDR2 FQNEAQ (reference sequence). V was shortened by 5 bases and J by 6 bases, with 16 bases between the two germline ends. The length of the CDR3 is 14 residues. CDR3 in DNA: TGTGCCAGCAGCGTCGAGGCAGGGAGCGCTGAAGCTTTCTTT. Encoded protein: CASSVEAGSAEAFF.

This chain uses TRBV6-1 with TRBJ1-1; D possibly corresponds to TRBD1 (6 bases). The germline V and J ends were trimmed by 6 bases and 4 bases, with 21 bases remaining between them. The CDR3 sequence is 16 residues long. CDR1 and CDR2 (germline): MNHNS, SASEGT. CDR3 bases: TGTGCCAGCAGATTAAACAGGGATGTGTGGGGCACTGAAGCTTTCTTT. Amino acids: CASRLNRDVWGTEAFF.

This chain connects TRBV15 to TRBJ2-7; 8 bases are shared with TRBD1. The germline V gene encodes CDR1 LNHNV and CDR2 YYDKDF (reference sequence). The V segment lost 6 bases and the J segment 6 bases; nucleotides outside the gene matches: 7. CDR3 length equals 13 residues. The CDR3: CATRRQGTTEQYF. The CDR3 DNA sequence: TGTGCCACCAGGAGACAGGGGACGACCGAGCAGTACTTC.